This is a list of T cell receptor beta chains from one sample in a study of T cell changes during pregnancy in multiple sclerosis. Only in-frame clones appear in the TCRdb table, and some are missing; sequencing was by immunoSEQ multiplex PCR. The sample shows approximately 46,000 clones, 80% to 95% of them seen only once. Specimen: CD4+ T cells from peripheral blood mononuclear cells, collected after pregnancy. The receptors were gathered from a female donor with multiple sclerosis, enrolled in a pregnancy study. The CDR3 runs from the conserved cysteine through the conserved F or W. D genes are given only for firm matches. Rows may omit the clone size; those that give it use once, few, many or a size class.

CDR3 length: 16; clone size: -; V gene: TRBV6-1; D gene: TRBD2; J gene: TRBJ2-3; CDR3 DNA: TGTGCCAGCAGTGCAGGGACTAGCGGATTCACAGATACGCAGTATTTT; CDR3 protein: CASSAGTSGFTDTQYF
CDR3 length: 14; clone size: -; V gene: TRBV4-1; D gene: TRBD1; J gene: TRBJ1-2; CDR3 DNA: TGCGCCAGCAGCCAAGTTAACAGGGGCCCTGGCTACACCTTC; CDR3 protein: CASSQVNRGPGYTF
CDR3 length: 18; clone size: -; V gene: TRBV5-1; D gene: -; J gene: TRBJ1-4; CDR3 DNA: TGCGCCAGCAGCCCAGGACGTGGGGGGAGGTTAACTAATGAAAAACTGTTTTTT; CDR3 protein: CASSPGRGGRLTNEKLFF
CDR3 length: 12; clone size: -; V gene: TRBV6-5; D gene: -; J gene: TRBJ1-1; CDR3 DNA: TGTGCCAGCAGTTCCATACAGGGATCGGCTTTCTTT; CDR3 protein: CASSSIQGSAFF
CDR3 length: 14; clone size: -; V gene: TRBV28; D gene: -; J gene: TRBJ2-1; CDR3 DNA: TGTGCCAGCAGTTTGACGGGTGTGCAAAATGAGCAGTTCTTC; CDR3 protein: CASSLTGVQNEQFF
CDR3 length: 15; clone size: medium-sized; V gene: TRBV19; D gene: -; J gene: TRBJ1-2; CDR3 DNA: TGTGCCAGTAGTATAGGTTTGAGGCAGGGGCATGGCTACACCTTC; CDR3 protein: CASSIGLRQGHGYTF
CDR3 length: 13; clone size: -; V gene: TRBV11-2; D gene: -; J gene: TRBJ2-2; CDR3 DNA: TGTGCCAGCAGCTTTTACGGGAGCAGGGAGCTGTTTTTT; CDR3 protein: CASSFYGSRELFF
CDR3 length: 14; clone size: -; V gene: TRBV6-1; D gene: -; J gene: TRBJ1-1; CDR3 DNA: TGTGCCAGCAGTGGCGACAAGAAGAACACTGAAGCTTTCTTT; CDR3 protein: CASSGDKKNTEAFF
CDR3 length: 16; clone size: -; V gene: TRBV5-5; D gene: TRBD1; J gene: TRBJ2-7; CDR3 DNA: TGTGCCAGCAGCTTGGCAACGCAGGGGGCCCTCTACGAGCAGTACTTC; CDR3 protein: CASSLATQGALYEQYF
CDR3 length: 13; clone size: -; V gene: TRBV19; D gene: TRBD2; J gene: TRBJ2-2; CDR3 DNA: TGTGCCACTACGACTAGCCGGTCCGGGGAGCTGTTTTTT; CDR3 protein: CATTTSRSGELFF
CDR3 length: 14; clone size: -; V gene: TRBV19; D gene: TRBD1; J gene: TRBJ2-4; CDR3 DNA: TGTGCCAGTAGTAAACAGGGGTCCAAAAACATTCAGTACTTC; CDR3 protein: CASSKQGSKNIQYF
CDR3 length: 14; clone size: -; V gene: TRBV7-2; D gene: -; J gene: TRBJ1-1; CDR3 DNA: TGTGCCAGCAGCTTAGGCCCCCGGACACTTGAAGCTTTCTTT; CDR3 protein: CASSLGPRTLEAFF
CDR3 length: 10; clone size: -; V gene: TRBV13; D gene: -; J gene: TRBJ1-1; CDR3 DNA: TGTGCCAGCAGCTTAGTAGAAGCTTTCTTT; CDR3 protein: CASSLVEAFF
CDR3 length: 15; clone size: -; V gene: TRBV27; D gene: -; J gene: TRBJ1-1; CDR3 DNA: TGTGCCAGCAGTCGGGTCGGGGGGGTGAACACTGAAGCTTTCTTT; CDR3 protein: CASSRVGGVNTEAFF
CDR3 length: 13; clone size: -; V gene: TRBV19; D gene: -; J gene: TRBJ2-1; CDR3 DNA: TGTGCCAGCAATCAGGGGAACTACAATGAGCAGTTCTTC; CDR3 protein: CASNQGNYNEQFF
CDR3 length: 16; clone size: -; V gene: TRBV11-2; D gene: -; J gene: TRBJ2-1; CDR3 DNA: TGTGCCAGCAGCTTATTGCGGGGTCGGACGTACAATGAGCAGTTCTTC; CDR3 protein: CASSLLRGRTYNEQFF
CDR3 length: 16; clone size: -; V gene: TRBV19; D gene: TRBD1; J gene: TRBJ1-2; CDR3 DNA: TGTGCCAGTAGTATTGCCGGGACAGGGGCTAGCTATGGCTACACCTTC; CDR3 protein: CASSIAGTGASYGYTF
CDR3 length: 15; clone size: -; V gene: TRBV2; D gene: -; J gene: TRBJ2-2; CDR3 DNA: TGTGCCAGCAGGTCCGACTTGGGGACACCCGGGGAGCTGTTTTTT; CDR3 protein: CASRSDLGTPGELFF
CDR3 length: 18; clone size: -; V gene: TRBV4-2; D gene: TRBD2; J gene: TRBJ2-1; CDR3 DNA: TGTGCCAGCAGCCGAGGACTAGCCGAGAGAAGCTCCTACAATGAGCAGTTCTTC; CDR3 protein: CASSRGLAERSSYNEQFF
CDR3 length: 14; clone size: -; V gene: TRBV5-1; D gene: TRBD2; J gene: TRBJ2-7; CDR3 DNA: TGCGCCAGCAGCTCTAGCGGGGCCTCCTACGAGCAGTACTTC; CDR3 protein: CASSSSGASYEQYF
CDR3 length: 17; clone size: once; V gene: TRBV4-2; D gene: -; J gene: TRBJ1-5; CDR3 DNA: TGTGCCAGCAGCCAATATTTAAGGGGGAGCAGCAATCAGCCCCAGCATTTT; CDR3 protein: CASSQYLRGSSNQPQHF
CDR3 length: 13; clone size: -; V gene: TRBV5-1; D gene: -; J gene: TRBJ1-2; CDR3 DNA: TGCGCCAGCAGCTTGCGGGGGTATGGCGGCTACACCTTC; CDR3 protein: CASSLRGYGGYTF
CDR3 length: 14; clone size: -; V gene: TRBV6-1; D gene: -; J gene: TRBJ1-2; CDR3 DNA: TGTGCCAGCAGTGACGGTCTGGCGGTGGATGGCTACACCTTC; CDR3 protein: CASSDGLAVDGYTF
CDR3 length: 17; clone size: -; V gene: TRBV2; D gene: TRBD1; J gene: TRBJ2-6; CDR3 DNA: TGTGCCAGCAGTGACACGGACAGGGTCTCTGGGGCCAACGTCCTGACTTTC; CDR3 protein: CASSDTDRVSGANVLTF
CDR3 length: 15; clone size: -; V gene: TRBV7-9; D gene: TRBD1; J gene: TRBJ2-7; CDR3 DNA: TGTGCCAGCAGCTTTTCCGGGACAGGAGTCTACGAGCAGTACTTC; CDR3 protein: CASSFSGTGVYEQYF
CDR3 length: 15; clone size: -; V gene: TRBV6-1; D gene: -; J gene: TRBJ2-5; CDR3 DNA: TGTGCCAGCAGTGGCTTAATTAGCGGTGGAGAGACCCAGTACTTC; CDR3 protein: CASSGLISGGETQYF
CDR3 length: 15; clone size: -; V gene: TRBV2; D gene: -; J gene: TRBJ1-3; CDR3 DNA: TGTGCCAGCAAGGGGGGGGTCAGCTCTGGAAACACCATATATTTT; CDR3 protein: CASKGGVSSGNTIYF
CDR3 length: 16; clone size: -; V gene: TRBV18; D gene: TRBD2; J gene: TRBJ2-7; CDR3 DNA: TGTGCCAGCTCCGGATTAGCGGGGGTGAGCTCCTACGAGCAGTACTTC; CDR3 protein: CASSGLAGVSSYEQYF
CDR3 length: 11; clone size: -; V gene: TRBV6-1; D gene: -; J gene: TRBJ1-1; CDR3 DNA: TGTGCCAGCAGTGAACAGGGGTTGGCTTTCTTT; CDR3 protein: CASSEQGLAFF